This entry lists 25 T cell receptor beta chains sequenced from one sample in a study of T-cell reconstitution after alpha-beta-depleted transplantation in children. Using unique molecular identifiers, the investigators prepared the TCRbeta library. TCRdb called the PCR reads again in MiXCR, with one record for every CDR3 protein. The sample contains 670,000 or so distinct CDR3 sequences, about an eighth of which appear only once. Sequences were derived from PBMCs, sampled before TCRalphabeta/CD19-depleted stem cell transplant. Receptors originate from a girl aged 2 to 10 with congenital amegakaryocytic thrombocytopenia, due to receive a stem cell transplant.

This clonotype was found many times. This rearrangement joins TRBV29-1 to TRBJ1-1; D is unclear. The germline V and J ends were trimmed by 0 bases and 7 bases, with 9 bases remaining between them. This CDR3 is built from 12 residues. Germline V gene data show CDR1 as SQVTM and CDR2 as ANQGSEA. The CDR3, as DNA: TGCAGCGTTGAAGATCTAGCGGATGAAGCTTTCTTT. Translation: CSVEDLADEAFF.

This clonotype was seen ten or more times. V gene TRBV5-1 combines with J gene TRBJ2-1; 7 bases are a match to TRBD1. V lost 1 base and J lost 3; bases outside the gene matches: 7. Germline lookup yields CDR1 SGHRS and CDR2 YFSETQ. The CDR3 length is 16 residues. The CDR3 sequence is CASSLSRGQLYNEQFF. In DNA, the CDR3 is TGCGCCAGCAGCTTGTCTCGGGGACAGCTCTACAATGAGCAGTTCTTC. Looking up the rest from reference TRBV5-1 and TRBJ2-1 gives the full variable domain: KAGVTQTPRYLIKTRGQQVTLSCSPISGHRSVSWYQQTPGQGLQFLFEYFSETQRNKGNFPGRFSGRQFSNSRSEMNVSTLELGDSALYLCASSLSRGQLYNEQFFGPGTRLTVL.

This chain uses TRBV7-9 with TRBJ2-3; D might be TRBD1 (5 bases). CDR1 is SEHNR, CDR2 FQNEAQ, per germline (reference sequence). This CDR3 contains 15 residues. Trimming cost V 0 bases and J 1 base, with 8 bases left between them. The CDR3 reads CASSLATARTDTQYF. The CDR3 DNA is TGTGCCAGCAGCTTAGCGACAGCTCGCACAGATACGCAGTATTTT.

This chain links TRBV5-1 with TRBJ1-1; unclear D gene. Germline V gives CDR1 SGHRS, CDR2 YFSETQ. This CDR3 has 15 residues. Trimming left V 0 bases short and J 8 bases short, with 17 bases between. The CDR3 is CASSLASTSRGEAFF. The DNA of the CDR3 is TGCGCCAGCAGCTTGGCCTCCACCTCCCGAGGGGAAGCTTTCTTT.

Points on this clonotype: Mismatch with germline at one junction end may stem from a read error. The CDR3 loop is CASSPLLIPRELLF. DNA of the CDR3: TGTGCCAGCAGCCCACTACTGATACCTAGGGAGCTGCTTTTT. The chain employs TRBV7-2 and TRBJ2-2, with TRBD2 as a possible D gene (5 bases). This CDR3 is built from 14 residues. Germline V gene lookup returns CDR1 SGHTA and CDR2 FQGNSA.

The sample holds many counts of this clonotype. The chain employs TRBV20-1 and TRBJ1-4; TRBD1 aligns across 9 bases. Losses at the gene ends were 6 bases for V and 8 bases for J; bases not matched to a gene: 10. Germline CDR1 DFQATT, CDR2 SNEGSKA (reference sequence). This CDR3 has 14 residues. In nucleotides, the CDR3 is TGCAGTGCGAGTACAGGGGGCGTTGTCGAAAAACTGTTTTTT. It translates to CSASTGGVVEKLFF.

V gene TRBV5-1 combines with J gene TRBJ1-1; D remains ambiguous. The CDR3 totals 13 residues. With 5 bases removed from V and 6 bases from J, the gap between germline ends came to 14 bases. Germline V gene data show CDR1 as SGHRS and CDR2 as YFSETQ. CDR3: CASSRVPGAEAFF. The CDR3 DNA reads TGCGCCAGCAGTCGAGTCCCGGGCGCTGAAGCTTTCTTT.

This clonotype was observed at least ten times. V and J are TRBV20-1 and TRBJ1-2; the D is unclear. Looked up from germline, CDR1 is DFQATT and CDR2 is SNEGSKA (reference sequence). The V end lost 0 bases, the J end lost 4 bases, and 9 bases lay between the germline ends. CDR3 length equals 13 residues. The CDR3 DNA reads as TGCAGTGCTAGAGATCGGACGGGCTATGGCTACACCTTC. Amino acid sequence: CSARDRTGYGYTF.

As for this clonotype: This may arise from a read error, as a much more abundant clone is one base away. The CDR3 does not end in the conserved phenylalanine or tryptophan, so this is likely a read error. This chain uses TRBV7-2 with TRBJ2-7; 9 bases fit TRBD2. This CDR3 is built from 15 residues. Unmatched junction bases numbered 9, after V lost 1 base and J lost 8 bases. CDR1 is SGHTA, CDR2 FQGNSA, per germline. The CDR3 nucleotides read TGTGCCAGCAGCTTAGTGCTAGCGGGAATCCCAAAGCAGTACATC. Its protein product is CASSLVLAGIPKQYI.

This clonotype showed up just a few times. The chain uses TRBV3-1 and TRBJ2-2; tentative D call: TRBD2 (6 bases). The V end was cut by 2 bases, the J end by 2 bases, with 15 bases between. Germline V CDR1 and CDR2: LGHDT, YNNKEL (reference sequence). This CDR3 is built from 17 residues. CDR3 in amino acids: CASSQIQLARNTGELFF. The CDR3 DNA sequence: TGTGCCAGCAGCCAAATTCAGCTAGCGAGAAACACCGGGGAGCTGTTTTTT.

This clonotype has only a few counts. The genes are TRBV15 and TRBJ2-7, with D tentatively TRBD1 (6 bases). V was pared by 0 bases and J by 4 bases, with 16 bases between. CDR3 length: 16 residues. Germline values: CDR1 LNHNV, CDR2 YYDKDF (reference sequence). The CDR3 DNA follows: TGTGCCACCAGCAGAGAACAGGGAAGGTTCCCATACGAGCAGTACTTC. It specifies CATSREQGRFPYEQYF.

This clonotype was recorded at least ten times. As DNA, the CDR3 is TGCAGTGCTAAGGACGAGCAGTTCTTC. It encodes CSAKDEQFF. The chain is built from TRBV20-1 and TRBJ2-1; D uncertain. The CDR3 loop spans 9 amino acids. V lost 4 bases, J lost 10 bases, and 5 bases lay in between. The V gene's germline CDR1 is DFQATT and CDR2 SNEGSKA (reference sequence).

This clonotype was counted at least ten times. This rearrangement joins TRBV20-1 to TRBJ2-7; 13 bases are shared with TRBD2. J was trimmed by 6 bases and V by 5 bases; bases with no gene match: 7. CDR1 is DFQATT and CDR2 is SNEGSKA in the germline V gene (reference sequence). The length of the CDR3 is 14 residues. The CDR3 is CSARLAGGSSEQYF. The CDR3 bases are TGCAGTGCTCGACTAGCGGGAGGTAGCAGCGAGCAGTACTTC.

This clonotype was recorded at least ten times. This chain connects TRBV12-3 or TRBV12-4 to TRBJ2-2; no reliable D call. CDR3 length equals 13 residues. V shed 6 bases and J shed 7 bases, with 12 bases lying between them. In DNA, the CDR3 is TGTGCCAGCAGCCGAGACTCCATCGGGGAGCTGTTTTTT. Protein product: CASSRDSIGELFF.

The rearrangement joins TRBV11-1 to TRBJ2-1; D is possibly TRBD1 (6 bases). Germline lookup yields CDR1 SGHAT and CDR2 FQDESV (reference sequence). V was pared by 5 bases and J by 1 base, with 12 bases between. CDR3 size: 15 residues. Written as DNA, the CDR3 is TGTGCCAGCAGCGCGGAGACAGGATCCTACAATGAGCAGTTCTTC. Encoded protein: CASSAETGSYNEQFF.

The table lists this clonotype with many counts. The V call is TRBV5-1, the J call TRBJ1-5; D possibly corresponds to TRBD1 (5 bases). The CDR3 extends over 13 amino acids. Per germline, CDR1 SGHRS and CDR2 YFSETQ. V lost 7 bases, J lost 1 base, and 9 bases lay in between. CDR3 sequence: CASQRDSNQPQHF. CDR3 sequence (DNA): TGCGCCAGCCAAAGGGACAGCAATCAGCCCCAGCATTTT.

This clonotype was counted ten times or more. The V call is TRBV7-8, the J call TRBJ1-1, with D perhaps TRBD1 (5 bases). Germline loops: CDR1 SGHVS, CDR2 FQNEAQ. The CDR3 runs to 14 residues. Between the trimmed V and J ends, which lost 1 base and 5 bases, there was a span of 11 bases. CDR3 region: CASSLVGTTTEAFF. CDR3 nucleotides: TGTGCCAGCAGCTTAGTCGGGACTACTACTGAAGCTTTCTTT.

To note about this clonotype: At one end, the junction sequence differs from germline, possibly due to a read error. The J gene is TRBJ2-1, the V gene TRBV5-1, with TRBD1 identical over 9 bases. The CDR3 is 15 amino acids. Per the germline V gene, CDR1 is SGHRS and CDR2 is YFSETQ. The CDR3 here is CASSPGQGSHNEQFF. CDR3 DNA sequence: TGCGCCAGCAGCCCGGGACAGGGCTCCCACAATGAGCAGTTCTTC. Based on the CDR3 plus reference TRBV5-1 and TRBJ2-1, the full variable domain is KAGVTQTPRYLIKTRGQQVTLSCSPISGHRSVSWYQQTPGQGLQFLFEYFSETQRNKGNFPGRFSGRQFSNSRSEMNVSTLELGDSALYLCASSPGQGSHNEQFFGPGTRLTVL.

The sample holds a few counts of this clonotype. The chain combines TRBV20-1 with TRBJ2-1; D perhaps matches TRBD2 (6 bases). V was clipped by 1 base and J by 5 bases, with 15 bases between them. The CDR3 contains 15 residues. Germline assignment: CDR1 DFQATT and CDR2 SNEGSKA (reference sequence). CDR3 amino acids: CSARGPGTGDNEQFF. CDR3 nucleotide sequence: TGCAGTGCTAGAGGTCCCGGGACTGGGGACAATGAGCAGTTCTTC.

This clonotype was found many times. CDR3 nucleotide sequence: TGCGCCAGCAGCCTAGAAGGACTAGATCTTTCGGAGACCCAGTACTTC. Amino acids: CASSLEGLDLSETQYF. The chain carries TRBV4-1 and TRBJ2-5, with 7 bases matching TRBD2. Germline values: CDR1 MGHRA, CDR2 YSYEKL. With V trimmed by 4 bases and J by 5 bases, 13 bases remained unmatched. CDR3 length equals 16 residues.

This chain joins TRBV20-1 and TRBJ2-7; possible D gene TRBD2, 7 bases. Trimming stripped 6 bases from V and 4 bases from J, with 16 bases between. The CDR3 length is 13 residues. CDR1 DFQATT and CDR2 SNEGSKA come from the germline V gene (reference sequence). The CDR3 sequence is CSAPGRGVYEQYF. The CDR3 DNA follows: TGCAGTGCGCCGGGGAGGGGGGTTTACGAGCAGTACTTC.

This chain links TRBV7-9 with TRBJ2-7; unclear D gene. CDR3 size: 13 residues. In germline, CDR1 is SEHNR, CDR2 FQNEAQ (reference sequence). V shed 4 bases and J shed 3 bases, with 10 bases lying between them. The CDR3: CASSSRGLYEQYF. The CDR3 DNA reads TGTGCCAGCAGCTCCCGTGGGCTCTACGAGCAGTACTTC. The complete variable domain, with remaining parts taken from reference TRBV7-9 and TRBJ2-7, reads DTGVSQNPRHKITKRGQNVTFRCDPISEHNRLYWYRQTLGQGPEFLTYFQNEAQLEKSRLLSDRFSAERPKGSFSTLEIQRTEQGDSAMYLCASSSRGLYEQYFGPGTRLTVT.

The table lists this clonotype with many counts. The rearrangement links TRBV7-2 to TRBJ2-2, with D maybe TRBD1 (5 bases). The CDR3 loop spans 15 amino acids. V gave up 3 bases and J gave up 6 bases, with 14 bases separating them. Germline assignment: CDR1 SGHTA and CDR2 FQGNSA. In DNA form, the CDR3 reads TGTGCCAGCAGCTTGATGGCGGAGACAGCCGGGGAGCTGTTTTTT. It encodes CASSLMAETAGELFF.

This clonotype was seen many times. CDR3 nucleotides: TGTGCCACCGGGGACAGGGGGGACCCCCAGCATTTT. It is translated as CATGDRGDPQHF. V and J are TRBV10-3 and TRBJ1-5; 11 bases fit TRBD1. Germline V gives CDR1 ENHRY, CDR2 SYGVKD. The J segment lost 10 bases and the V segment lost 10 bases, leaving 6 bases of the junction unmatched. The length of the CDR3 is 12 residues.

This clonotype was observed many times. The rearrangement joins TRBV29-1 to TRBJ2-1; 7 bases match TRBD2. The germline V gene encodes CDR1 SQVTM and CDR2 ANQGSEA. The CDR3 has 12 amino acids. J lost 16 bases, V lost 2 bases, and 11 bases had no gene match. In DNA form, the CDR3 reads TGCAGCGTTGAAATGTCTAGCGGCCCAATCTTCTTC. Amino acid sequence: CSVEMSSGPIFF.